These 24 T cell receptor beta chains came from one sample sequenced in a study of CXCR3-negative and CXCR3-positive naive CD8 T cells. No antigen is known for these receptors. UMI-labeled TRB cDNA libraries were prepared by 5' RACE. TCRdb processed the 5' RACE reads again and assigns one entry to each CDR3 protein, with no DNA. The sample table sets out 110,000 or so distinct CDR3 sequences. Study-wide results and caveats: Against CXCR3-negative naive cells, CXCR3-positive naive cells showed more hydrophobic TRB CDR3s.

The sequenced sample consisted of naive CXCR3+ CD8+ T cells from blood. The subset here: CD45RO-CCR7+CD27+CD95- naive CD8+ T cells expressing CXCR3 (TNR3+). Every receptor here comes from a human donor in good health. Some clones in this sample may be carry-over from other donors' samples.

The V gene is TRBV7-7, the J gene TRBJ1-4; TCRdb's D call of TRBD1 is untestable without DNA. This CDR3 has 19 residues. Germline values: CDR1 SSHAT, CDR2 FNYEAQ (reference sequence). CDR3 sequence: CASSAPQGDNFLANEKLFF.

This chain uses TRBV4-3 with TRBJ1-1. Germline CDR1 is LGHNA and CDR2 is YSLEER. CDR3 length: 14 residues. The CDR3 region is CASSQGRMNTEAFF.

The gene calls are TRBV6-2 or TRBV6-3 and TRBJ2-1; the D call of TRBD1 rests on TCRdb alone, since no DNA is present to check it. Per germline, CDR1 MNHEY and CDR2 SVGEGT. CDR3 length: 13 amino acids. CDR3 residues: CASSYPGDRLQFF.

The chain combines TRBV4-3 with TRBJ2-7; TCRdb's D call of TRBD1 is untestable without DNA. Germline CDR1 LGHNA, CDR2 YSLEER. The CDR3 has 14 residues. The CDR3 is CASSQEDSTYEQYF.

This chain's CDR3 is CASSLGDRGIGETQYF. The chain employs TRBV7-7 and TRBJ2-5; TCRdb returns TRBD1, unconfirmable since there is no DNA. The CDR3 contains 16 residues. CDR1 is SSHAT, CDR2 FNYEAQ, per germline (reference sequence).

The chain joins TRBV12-3 or TRBV12-4 to TRBJ1-5; there is no DNA to check the TCRdb D call of TRBD1. The CDR3 length is 13 residues. This chain's CDR3 is CASSLERDQPQHF.

The chain links TRBV19 to TRBJ1-2; as DNA is missing, the TRBD1 call by TCRdb cannot be tested. The CDR3 spans 14 residues. From germline, CDR1 is LNHDA and CDR2 SQIVND (reference sequence). The CDR3 reads CASSPWTAQDGYTF.

The V and J genes are TRBV10-3 and TRBJ2-7; TCRdb picks TRBD2, but there is no DNA to check that call. The CDR3 is made up of 15 amino acids. Germline values: CDR1 ENHRY, CDR2 SYGVKD. The CDR3 loop is CAISEEGGKTYEQYF.

The J gene is TRBJ2-2, the V gene TRBV4-3; there is no DNA to check the TCRdb D call of TRBD2. This CDR3 has 18 amino acids. Germline V gives CDR1 LGHNA, CDR2 YSLEER. The CDR3 sequence: CASSQEGLAGVNTGELFF.

The chain carries TRBV4-2 and TRBJ2-7; absent DNA, TCRdb's TRBD2 call cannot be checked. The CDR3 totals 15 residues. Per germline, CDR1 LGHNA and CDR2 YNFKEQ. The CDR3 protein is CASSHTQRGAYEQYF.

This chain joins TRBV19 and TRBJ2-7; TCRdb names TRBD2, which stays unverified in the absence of DNA. This CDR3 is 15 amino acids long. Germline CDR1 reads LNHDA; CDR2 reads SQIVND (reference sequence). CDR3 protein: CASSIAAGRGVEQYF.

V and J are TRBV7-9 and TRBJ2-3. This CDR3 is 14 amino acids long. CDR1 and CDR2 from the germline V gene are SEHNR and FQNEAQ (reference sequence). CDR3 residues: CASSFAGVVDTQYF.

This chain joins TRBV7-9 and TRBJ1-3. CDR3 size: 13 residues. Germline values: CDR1 SEHNR, CDR2 FQNEAQ (reference sequence). The CDR3 loop reads CASSWDSGNTIYF.

V usage is TRBV6-2 or TRBV6-3 and J usage is TRBJ1-5. This CDR3 is 15 amino acids long. Germline V gene data show CDR1 as MNHEY and CDR2 as SVGEGT. CDR3 protein: CARSYETTSNQPQHF.

V and J are TRBV28 and TRBJ2-5; TCRdb picks TRBD1, but there is no DNA to check that call. This CDR3 contains 13 residues. The germline V gene encodes CDR1 MDHEN and CDR2 SYDVKM. CDR3 residues: CASSFPGTETQYF. Full variable domain (outside the CDR3, taken from reference TRBV28 and TRBJ2-5): DVKVTQSSRYLVKRTGEKVFLECVQDMDHENMFWYRQDPGLGLRLIYFSYDVKMKEKGDIPEGYSVSREKKERFSLILESASTNQTSMYLCASSFPGTETQYFGPGTRLLVL.

This chain connects TRBV5-6 to TRBJ2-5; TCRdb's D call, TRBD1, is unchecked because there is no DNA. Germline V gene sequence: CDR1 SGHDT, CDR2 YYEEEE. CDR3 size: 14 residues. CDR3 amino acids: CASSWGTSQETQYF.

The V gene is TRBV7-9, the J gene TRBJ2-7. Germline V gene lookup returns CDR1 SEHNR and CDR2 FQNEAQ (reference sequence). This CDR3 region has 13 residues. CDR3 region: CASSLVSAAEQYF.

The CDR3 sequence is CASRARQGGNEKLFF. The chain joins TRBV28 to TRBJ1-4; TCRdb lists TRBD1, though no DNA is available to test this call. From germline, CDR1 is MDHEN and CDR2 SYDVKM. The CDR3 spans 15 residues.

The rearrangement uses TRBV11-2 and TRBJ2-2. Per the germline V gene, CDR1 is SGHAT and CDR2 is FQNNGV. CDR3 length: 12 amino acids. CDR3 region: CASSKSPGELFF.

The rearrangement links TRBV12-3 or TRBV12-4 to TRBJ2-5. CDR3 length: 12 amino acids. The CDR3 loop is CASRTEQETQYF.

The chain uses TRBV28 and TRBJ1-2; TCRdb lists TRBD1, though no DNA is available to test this call. The germline gives CDR1 MDHEN, CDR2 SYDVKM. This CDR3 is built from 14 residues. The CDR3 protein is CASSPGQGAHGYTF.

J is TRBJ2-1 and V is TRBV3-1; the D call of TRBD2 rests on TCRdb alone, since no DNA is present to check it. The CDR3 length is 16 residues. Germline values: CDR1 LGHDT, CDR2 YNNKEL (reference sequence). CDR3 protein: CASSLSSGIRYNEQFF.

The rearrangement links TRBV3-1 to TRBJ2-1; absent DNA, TCRdb's TRBD1 call cannot be checked. The CDR3 consists of 17 residues. Per the germline V gene, CDR1 is LGHDT and CDR2 is YNNKEL (reference sequence). The chain's CDR3 is CASSLEGGSRTYNEQFF.

The chain is built from TRBV10-3 and TRBJ2-7; TCRdb outputs TRBD2, but without DNA this stays unchecked. The CDR3 is made up of 19 amino acids. The V gene's germline CDR1 is ENHRY and CDR2 SYGVKD. CDR3 protein: CAMPGQGALAGTTFYEQYF.